Listed below are T cell receptor beta chains from one sample, sequenced in a study of OX40 agonist ivuxolimab in advanced cancers. Generated by immunoSEQ multiplex PCR, the TCRdb table keeps only in-frame clones and is missing some. The repertoire holds approximately 50,000 clones, with roughly 86% as singletons. The sequencing here drew on CD4+ or CD8+ T cells sorted from blood, taken in a trial of the OX40 agonist ivuxolimab. Source of these receptors: an adult with an advanced solid tumor such as melanoma, head and neck, liver or kidney cancer. CDR3s include the opening cysteine and the closing phenylalanine or tryptophan. D genes are given only for firm matches. Rows give clone size only sometimes, using once, few, many, or a class for an expanded clone.

J gene | clone size | V gene | D gene | CDR3 DNA | CDR3 protein
TRBJ1-5 | - | TRBV7-2 | - | TGTGCCAGCAGCTTAATATTGAGCAATCAGCCCCAGCATTTT | CASSLILSNQPQHF
TRBJ1-1 | - | TRBV7-6 | TRBD1 | TGTGCCAGCAGCCAGCAGGGGGCGAACACTGAAGCTTTCTTT | CASSQQGANTEAFF
TRBJ1-5 | - | TRBV5-4 | TRBD1 | TGTGCCAGCAGCGCGGGACAGGGGACCAATCAGCCCCAGCATTTT | CASSAGQGTNQPQHF
TRBJ2-1 | - | TRBV29-1 | - | TGCAGCGTTGTTCGGCTAGTAGGGGGGAATGAGCAGTTCTTC | CSVVRLVGGNEQFF
TRBJ1-3 | - | TRBV30 | - | TGTGCCTGGACGTCCGGGGGCCCTACTGGAAACACCATATATTTT | CAWTSGGPTGNTIYF
TRBJ2-1 | - | TRBV7-9 | TRBD2 | TGTGCCAGCAGCCCCCCGGGACTAGCGAGCAATGAGCAGTTCTTC | CASSPPGLASNEQFF
TRBJ2-7 | few | TRBV9 | TRBD2 | TGTGCCAGCAGCGTAGAGAGCGGGAGGGCCGACGAGCAGTACTTC | CASSVESGRADEQYF
TRBJ2-7 | - | TRBV27 | TRBD1 | TGTGCCAGCAGTACTCCCGGGACAGGGTCCTACGAGCAGTACTTC | CASSTPGTGSYEQYF
TRBJ2-7 | - | TRBV7-2 | TRBD1 | TGTGCCAGCAGCCGAGGACAGGGTGGCTACGAGCAGTACTTC | CASSRGQGGYEQYF
TRBJ1-2 | - | TRBV18 | - | TGTGCCAGCTCACCGAGTGACTATGGCTACACCTTC | CASSPSDYGYTF
TRBJ2-7 | - | TRBV5-1 | TRBD1 | TGCGCCAGCAGCGCCTCCGGACAGGGGGGGGAGCAGTACTTC | CASSASGQGGEQYF
TRBJ2-3 | - | TRBV18 | TRBD2 | TGTGCCAGCTCAAGACTAGCGGGAGGGCCGACAGATACGCAGTATTTT | CASSRLAGGPTDTQYF
TRBJ1-1 | - | TRBV19 | - | TGTGCCAGTAGTATTAGGGGATCGGGTACCGAAGCTTTCTTT | CASSIRGSGTEAFF
TRBJ2-5 | - | TRBV5-1 | TRBD2 | TGCGCCAGCAGCTTGGCGGCGACCTCCGGGGGGGGTCAAGAGACCCAGTACTTC | CASSLAATSGGGQETQYF
TRBJ2-1 | - | TRBV18 | - | TGTGCCAGCTCAACCCAGGGAGCCAGAGCGGGCAATGAGCAGTTCTTC | CASSTQGARAGNEQFF
TRBJ2-4 | - | TRBV18 | - | TGTGCCAGCTCACCACCGGGACATCTAGCCAAAAACATTCAGTACTTC | CASSPPGHLAKNIQYF
TRBJ2-7 | - | TRBV5-4 | TRBD2 | TGTGCCAGCAGCCGAGAACTAGCGGGGTACGAGCAGTACTTC | CASSRELAGYEQYF
TRBJ2-1 | - | TRBV27 | - | TGTGCCAGCAGTTATTTGCAGAGCTCCTACAATGAGCAGTTCTTC | CASSYLQSSYNEQFF
TRBJ1-5 | - | TRBV19 | - | TGTGCCAGTAGCTCGGGGTGGTCGCATCAGCCCCAGCATTTT | CASSSGWSHQPQHF
TRBJ2-2 | - | TRBV10-3 | TRBD2 | TGTGCCATCAGTGAGTCGACCGGGGGAGGGCCAAACACCGGGGAGCTGTTTTTT | CAISESTGGGPNTGELFF
TRBJ2-7 | - | TRBV4-2 | TRBD2 | TGTGCCAGCAGCCAAGATCCGGGACGGGGGGGAGAGCAGTACTTC | CASSQDPGRGGEQYF
TRBJ2-3 | - | TRBV2 | - | TGTGCCAGCAGTGCCGGGTGGGGAAGCACAGATACGCAGTATTTT | CASSAGWGSTDTQYF
TRBJ2-1 | few | TRBV9 | TRBD2 | TGTGCCAGCAGCGTAGGGGACGCCCGGTCCCGGGGAGGGCCTCGGAATGAGCAGTTCTTC | CASSVGDARSRGGPRNEQFF
TRBJ2-3 | once | TRBV10-3 | - | TGTGCCATCAGGGACACTGGGGGGACAGATACGCAGTATTTT | CAIRDTGGTDTQYF
TRBJ2-1 | - | TRBV5-4 | - | TGTGCCAGCAGCCCACTGGGGGTATCCTACAATGAGCAGTTCTTC | CASSPLGVSYNEQFF
TRBJ2-7 | - | TRBV27 | - | TGTGCCAGCAGTCCGGATGGGGAGCAGTACTTC | CASSPDGEQYF
TRBJ1-5 | once | TRBV5-4 | TRBD1 | TGTGCCAGCAGCTTGGCCGGGACAGGGAATCAGCCCCAGCATTTT | CASSLAGTGNQPQHF
TRBJ1-1 | once | TRBV5-4 | TRBD1 | TGTGCCAGCAGCTTTCAGGGGGCCGCTGAAGCTTTCTTT | CASSFQGAAEAFF
TRBJ2-3 | - | TRBV5-6 | - | TGTGCCAGCAGCTTGGGTACGGGGGATACGCAGTATTTT | CASSLGTGDTQYF
TRBJ2-6 | - | TRBV6-4 | TRBD1 | TGTGCCAGCAGTAGAGGACAGGGAAGTGATGGGGCCAACGTCCTGACTTTC | CASSRGQGSDGANVLTF
TRBJ1-1 | - | TRBV4-3 | TRBD1 | TGCGCCAGCAGCTTCCCGGGACAGGGGATCGCTGAAGCTTTCTTT | CASSFPGQGIAEAFF
TRBJ2-7 | - | TRBV6-1 | - | TGTGCCAGCAGTGCTTCAATAGGGACTGGAGGCTCCGAGCAGTACTTC | CASSASIGTGGSEQYF
TRBJ2-1 | - | TRBV21-1 | - | TGTGCCAGCACCGCCAATGAGCAGTTCTTC | CASTANEQFF
TRBJ1-6 | once | TRBV30 | - | TGTGCCTGGATTGACAGGTTAAATTCACCCCTCCACTTT | CAWIDRLNSPLHF
TRBJ1-5 | - | TRBV29-1 | - | TGCAGCGTTTCAACAGGGTTTAATCAGCCCCAGCATTTT | CSVSTGFNQPQHF
TRBJ1-1 | - | TRBV28 | - | TGTGCCAGCAGTTTACACGTGAACACTGAAGCTTTCTTT | CASSLHVNTEAFF
TRBJ2-5 | - | TRBV5-1 | TRBD1 | TGCGCCAGCAGCCCCTCGACAGGGGGCAGGGAGACCCAGTACTTC | CASSPSTGGRETQYF
TRBJ2-3 | - | TRBV20-1 | - | TGCAGTGCTAGTGAGTTACCCACGCAGTATTTT | CSASELPTQYF
TRBJ2-3 | - | TRBV4-2 | TRBD2 | TGTGCCAGCAGCCCCGCCGGCGGGAGTGGCACAGATACGCAGTATTTT | CASSPAGGSGTDTQYF
TRBJ2-3 | - | TRBV4-1 | - | TGCGCCAGCAGCCAGAGTGGAGGGAGGACAGTCACAGATACGCAGTATTTT | CASSQSGGRTVTDTQYF